This note documents a single TCR beta chain sequence. Its antigen is not identified. With baseline, cycle 4 day 1, and cycle 7 day 1 as timepoints, blood was sampled. The data were obtained in a study of OX40 agonist ivuxolimab in advanced cancers. Study in general: Patients with prior anti-PD-1, anti-PD-L1 or anti-CTLA-4 therapy were eligible; roughly 41% had some.

General observations from the study: Compared with CD4+, CD8+ T cells on average had more expanded clones. Dose levels from 0.1 to 3.0 mg/kg saw CD4+ and CD8+ blood T cells expand clonally by week 6.

Only in-frame clones appear in the TCRdb table, and some are missing; sequencing was by immunoSEQ multiplex PCR. Among some 95,000 clones listed, about 91% were seen once. This specimen consisted of CD4+ or CD8+ T cells sorted from blood, obtained in a trial of the OX40 agonist ivuxolimab. The TCR originated in an adult with an advanced solid tumor such as melanoma, head and neck, liver or kidney cancer.

In DNA, the CDR3 is TGTGCCAGCAGCTTCGGGACAGGGCTCACTGAAGCTTTCTTT. This translates into CASSFGTGLTEAFF. V gene TRBV5-4 combines with J gene TRBJ1-1, with 9 bases that match TRBD1. Unmatched junction bases numbered 3, after V lost 2 bases and J lost 4 bases. CDR3 length: 14 amino acids. The germline V gene has CDR1 SGHNT and CDR2 YYREEE (reference sequence).